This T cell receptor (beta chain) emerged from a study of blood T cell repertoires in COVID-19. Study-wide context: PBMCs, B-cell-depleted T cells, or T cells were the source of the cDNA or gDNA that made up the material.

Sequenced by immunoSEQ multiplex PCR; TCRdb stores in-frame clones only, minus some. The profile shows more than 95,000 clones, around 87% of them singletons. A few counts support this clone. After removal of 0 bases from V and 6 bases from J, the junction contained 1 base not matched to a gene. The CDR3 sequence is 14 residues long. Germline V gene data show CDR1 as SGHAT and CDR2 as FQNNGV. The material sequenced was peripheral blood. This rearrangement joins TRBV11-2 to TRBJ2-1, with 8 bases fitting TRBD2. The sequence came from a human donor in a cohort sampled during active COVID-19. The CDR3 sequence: CASSLELAANEQFF. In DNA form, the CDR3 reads TGTGCCAGCAGCTTAGAACTAGCGGCCAATGAGCAGTTCTTC.